The 21 T cell receptor beta chains listed next were all sequenced from one sample in a study of T cells after yellow fever vaccination. TCRdb reanalysed the 5' RACE reads using MiXCR and keeps one entry per CDR3 protein. The sample lists some 340,000 distinct CDR3 sequences; roughly 10% were seen once. The sequences come from CD4+ T cells sorted from PBMCs, collected 45 days after the yellow fever booster vaccination. These receptors were obtained from a man younger than 35 who received the YFV17D yellow fever vaccine.

This clonotype was observed many times. The genes are TRBV10-3 and TRBJ2-1, with 10 bases fitting TRBD2. V was clipped by 6 bases and J by 10 bases; unmatched bases: 9. The V gene's germline CDR1 is ENHRY and CDR2 SYGVKD. This CDR3 contains 14 residues. CDR3 residues: CAISRLTSGSEQFF. In DNA, the CDR3 is TGTGCCATCAGCCGTCTGACTAGCGGGTCCGAGCAGTTCTTC.

This chain uses TRBV29-1 with TRBJ2-2; 8 nucleotides align to TRBD1. Per the germline V gene, CDR1 is SQVTM and CDR2 is ANQGSEA. The CDR3 consists of 14 residues. CDR3: CSAGQGAGTGELFF. CDR3 nucleotide sequence: TGCAGTGCGGGCCAGGGGGCGGGTACCGGGGAGCTGTTTTTT.

There are many counts of this clonotype. V and J are TRBV7-9 and TRBJ1-5; D unclear. The germline gives CDR1 SEHNR, CDR2 FQNEAQ (reference sequence). This CDR3 comprises 14 residues. V dropped 5 bases and J dropped 6 bases, with 14 bases sitting between them. CDR3 residues: CASSPRGVSQPQHF. The CDR3, as DNA: TGTGCCAGCAGCCCGCGGGGAGTGAGTCAGCCCCAGCATTTT. The variable domain in full, with the rest retrieved from reference TRBV7-9 and TRBJ1-5, is DTGVSQNPRHKITKRGQNVTFRCDPISEHNRLYWYRQTLGQGPEFLTYFQNEAQLEKSRLLSDRFSAERPKGSFSTLEIQRTEQGDSAMYLCASSPRGVSQPQHFGDGTRLSIL.

The CDR3 here is CAISGTQYNEQFF. The CDR3 DNA reads as TGTGCCATCAGTGGGACACAATACAATGAGCAGTTCTTC. The J gene is TRBJ2-1, the V gene TRBV10-3, with a tentative D call TRBD1 (5 bases). CDR3 length: 13 residues. Germline values: CDR1 ENHRY, CDR2 SYGVKD. V was shortened by 4 bases and J by 4 bases, with 8 bases between the two germline ends.

This clonotype was found a few times. The V and J genes are TRBV12-3 or TRBV12-4 and TRBJ2-4; the D gene is possibly TRBD1 (6 bases). The germline V and J ends were trimmed by 3 bases and 6 bases, with 9 bases remaining between them. The CDR3 consists of 13 residues. CDR3 nucleotide sequence: TGTGCCAGCAGTTTTGGGGGCGTAAACATTCAGTACTTC. This translates into CASSFGGVNIQYF.

The CDR3 here is CASSPWPSSMYNSPLHF. The DNA for the CDR3 is TGCGCCAGCAGCCCGTGGCCGAGCTCAATGTATAATTCACCCCTCCACTTT. The chain recombines TRBV4-1 with TRBJ1-6; D remains unclear. Trimming left V 4 bases short and J 4 bases short, with 17 bases between. This CDR3 comprises 17 residues. Germline V gene sequence: CDR1 MGHRA, CDR2 YSYEKL.

This clonotype was observed a handful of times. This rearrangement joins TRBV27 to TRBJ1-4, with TRBD1 matching 9 bases. The CDR3 extends over 15 amino acids. From germline, CDR1 is MNHEY and CDR2 SMNVEV (reference sequence). J was trimmed by 6 bases and V by 6 bases; bases with no gene match: 8. In nucleotides, the CDR3 is TGTGCCAGCAGCGACACAGGGGGCTCCTATGAAAAACTGTTTTTT. This gives the protein CASSDTGGSYEKLFF.

This clonotype has more than one count but fewer than ten. The CDR3 spells CASSYQQGGSSDYGYTF. Here the CDR3 DNA reads TGTGCCAGCAGCTACCAACAGGGAGGCAGTAGCGACTATGGCTACACCTTC. V usage is TRBV7-2 and J usage is TRBJ1-2; weak D call: TRBD1 (6 bases). This CDR3 contains 17 residues. Trimming stripped 4 bases from V and 3 bases from J, with 21 bases between. Germline CDR1 reads SGHTA; CDR2 reads FQGNSA.

This clonotype has at least ten counts. The chain is built from TRBV6-5 and TRBJ2-3; 11 nucleotides line up with TRBD1. J lost 4 bases, V lost 6 bases, and 6 bases had no gene match. The CDR3 is 15 residues long. Germline values: CDR1 MNHEY, CDR2 SVGAGI. In nucleotides, the CDR3 is TGTGCCAGCAGCCCAAGGGACAGGGGGTCAGATACGCAGTATTTT. The encoded protein is CASSPRDRGSDTQYF.

This chain links TRBV12-3 or TRBV12-4 with TRBJ2-5; either TRBD1 or TRBD2 may fit D (5 bases each). The length of the CDR3 is 12 residues. Trimming shortened V by 5 bases and J by 9 bases, and 13 bases separated the two germline ends. CDR3 sequence: CASSKQVEAQYF. In DNA form, the CDR3 reads TGTGCCAGCAGTAAACAGGTGGAGGCCCAGTACTTC.

This clonotype was observed a handful of times. The chain combines TRBV18 with TRBJ1-2, with TRBD1 identical over 7 bases. V was pared by 0 bases and J by 4 bases, with 8 bases of the junction left unmatched. The germline CDR1 and CDR2 sequences are KGHSH and LQKENI. The CDR3 is made up of 16 amino acids. DNA for the CDR3: TGTGCCAGCTCACCACCGTCGGCAGGGGGATTCTATGGCTACACCTTC. Amino acid sequence: CASSPPSAGGFYGYTF.

V is TRBV5-1 and J is TRBJ2-7; no firm D call. Trimming cost V 3 bases and J 0 bases, with 10 bases left between them. CDR1 and CDR2 (germline): SGHRS, YFSETQ. The CDR3 covers 14 residues. The CDR3 DNA reads as TGCGCCAGCAGCTACGACGGTACCTCCTACGAGCAGTACTTC. It is translated as CASSYDGTSYEQYF. Supplemented by reference TRBV5-1 and TRBJ2-7, the full variable domain reads KAGVTQTPRYLIKTRGQQVTLSCSPISGHRSVSWYQQTPGQGLQFLFEYFSETQRNKGNFPGRFSGRQFSNSRSEMNVSTLELGDSALYLCASSYDGTSYEQYFGPGTRLTVT.

This clonotype was seen only a few times. The gene calls are TRBV6-5 and TRBJ2-7; tentatively, D is TRBD2 (6 bases). V was pared by 6 bases and J by 0 bases, with 12 bases between. This CDR3 region has 14 residues. Germline V gene lookup returns CDR1 MNHEY and CDR2 SVGAGI. The CDR3 DNA is TGTGCCAGCAGACGGACGGGGGACTCCTACGAGCAGTACTTC. Protein sequence: CASRRTGDSYEQYF.

This clonotype was counted a few times. This chain connects TRBV3-1 to TRBJ2-1, with D perhaps given as TRBD1 or TRBD2 (5 bases each). Germline loops: CDR1 LGHDT, CDR2 YNNKEL (reference sequence). This CDR3 is 12 amino acids long. V was cut by 8 bases and J by 5 bases, with 10 bases left in between. Written as DNA, the CDR3 is TGTGCCAGCCGGGACGGAAACAATGAGCAGTTCTTC. The encoded protein is CASRDGNNEQFF.

This clonotype showed up just a few times. The chain employs TRBV18 and TRBJ2-7, with D tentatively TRBD2 (7 bases). Between the trimmed V and J ends, which lost 6 bases and 4 bases, there was a span of 16 bases. Germline CDR1 and CDR2: KGHSH and LQKENI. This CDR3 is built from 14 residues. The CDR3 region has the DNA TGTGCCAGCTCCGGAAGGGGGGGGTCTTACGAGCAGTACTTC. Translated: CASSGRGGSYEQYF.

This clonotype was counted between two and nine times. This chain joins TRBV7-9 and TRBJ2-6, with D unclear. Germline V gene lookup returns CDR1 SEHNR and CDR2 FQNEAQ (reference sequence). V lost 0 bases and J lost 2, with 17 bases in between. The CDR3 contains 19 residues. The CDR3 DNA reads TGTGCCAGCAGCTTAGCGAGGAGCATACCACATCCTGGGGCCAACGTCCTGACTTTC. Amino acid sequence: CASSLARSIPHPGANVLTF.

The V and J genes are TRBV2 and TRBJ1-2; possible D gene TRBD1, 6 bases. The germline gives CDR1 SNHLY, CDR2 FYNNEI. Trimming took 7 bases from V and 7 from J, leaving 10 bases between them. The CDR3 totals 11 residues. Here the CDR3 DNA reads TGTGCCAGCACAGGGGAAATTGGCTACACCTTC. Its translation: CASTGEIGYTF.

This clonotype was detected only a few times. The rearrangement joins TRBV5-1 to TRBJ1-1; no reliable D call. CDR3 size: 13 residues. The V and J ends lost 6 bases and 1 base respectively, with 10 bases between them. Germline V gene lookup returns CDR1 SGHRS and CDR2 YFSETQ. CDR3 nucleotides: TGCGCCAGCAAAGAGGGTCAGAACACTGAAGCTTTCTTT. It is translated as CASKEGQNTEAFF.

The rearrangement links TRBV5-1 to TRBJ2-5; 9 bases are a match to TRBD1. This CDR3 is 13 amino acids long. In germline, CDR1 is SGHRS, CDR2 YFSETQ. Trimming at V came to 3 bases and at J to 5 bases, leaving 2 bases not matched to a gene. Here the CDR3 DNA reads TGCGCCAGCAGCTATGGACAGGGGGAGACCCAGTACTTC. Its protein product is CASSYGQGETQYF.

This clonotype was seen many times. The rearrangement joins TRBV9 to TRBJ1-2, with TRBD1 as a possible D gene (5 bases). The V gene lost 1 base and the J gene lost 6 bases, with 22 bases spanning the gap. The germline CDR1 and CDR2 sequences are SGDLS and YYNGEE. CDR3 length: 17 amino acids. The CDR3 DNA reads as TGTGCCAGCAGCGTACCCCGCCGAGGAGGACAAAGCCATGGCTACACCTTC. It translates to CASSVPRRGGQSHGYTF.

This chain joins TRBV6-5 and TRBJ1-1; no clear D. V was clipped by 2 bases and J by 0 bases, with 10 bases between them. Germline V lookup: CDR1 MNHEY, CDR2 SVGAGI. This CDR3 spans 15 amino acids. The CDR3 region has the DNA TGTGCCAGCAGTTACAGCGTATACATGAACACTGAAGCTTTCTTT. It translates to CASSYSVYMNTEAFF.